These 10 T cell receptor beta chains were sequenced from one sample in a study of blood T cell repertoires in COVID-19 (TCRdb year 2020). Preparation of the library involved the immunoSEQ multiplex PCR assay. TCRdb took this table from immuneACCESS and kept in-frame rearrangements with V and J called. Such tables lack part of the clones; where checked against another copy, unresolved V genes explain under half of the gap, and the rest is unexplained. Within this sample are approximately 380,000 clones, with around 89% of them counted one time only. 0.9% to 1.5% of the sample lies in the top ten. Sequencing was carried out using PBMCs or T cells enriched from blood (not recorded which). These receptors were obtained from a young woman who had recovered from COVID-19.

The CDR3 bases are TGCGCCAGCAGCTTGGGCCAGGGGTACACCGGGGAGCTGTTTTTT. This gives the protein CASSLGQGYTGELFF. This sequence joins TRBV5-1 and TRBJ2-2; D is perhaps TRBD1 (6 bases). CDR3 length: 15 amino acids. The germline V gene has CDR1 SGHRS and CDR2 YFSETQ. Trimming removed 0 bases at V and 3 bases at J, with 9 bases between.

For this clone: The sample has other DNA sequences that encode this CDR3 too. V is TRBV9 and J is TRBJ1-1; D remains ambiguous. Trimming took off 5 bases at V and 0 bases at J, with 8 bases between the two ends. Germline CDR1 and CDR2: SGDLS and YYNGEE. The CDR3 spans 13 residues. For the CDR3, the DNA is TGTGCCAGCAGTCAGACTGTGAACACTGAAGCTTTCTTT. Translating gives CASSQTVNTEAFF.

The chain joins TRBV5-1 to TRBJ2-3; 10 bases are a match to TRBD2. CDR3 length: 16 amino acids. V dropped 0 bases and J dropped 6; count of bases not matched to a gene: 7. Germline V lookup: CDR1 SGHRS, CDR2 YFSETQ. The CDR3 DNA follows: TGCGCCAGCAGCTTGGGCGGCAGCGGGGGGGAGGATACGCAGTATTTT. It encodes CASSLGGSGGEDTQYF.

The rearrangement joins TRBV6-4 to TRBJ2-2; TRBD2 matches at 9 bases. Germline-derived CDR1 and CDR2 are MRHNA and SNTAGT. The junction had 6 bases not matched to a gene; V was cut back by 4 bases and J by 6 bases. This CDR3 has 15 amino acids. This CDR3 is CASSAAGGNAGELFF. Written as DNA, the CDR3 is TGTGCCAGCAGTGCAGCGGGGGGCAATGCCGGGGAGCTGTTTTTT.

V is TRBV14 and J is TRBJ1-2, with 10 positions matching TRBD1. Germline V gives CDR1 SGHDN, CDR2 FVKESK. The ends lost 4 bases at V and 4 bases at J; junction bases unmatched: 3. CDR3 length: 14 amino acids. The CDR3 loop is CASSRGQGTYGYTF. CDR3 sequence (DNA): TGTGCCAGCAGCCGGGGACAGGGGACCTATGGCTACACCTTC.

This chain uses TRBV6-5 with TRBJ1-4; D is unresolved. The germline V gene has CDR1 MNHEY and CDR2 SVGAGI. The ends were cut back, 2 bases at V and 5 bases at J, with 12 bases in the middle. The CDR3 is made up of 15 amino acids. The CDR3 DNA sequence: TGTGCCAGCAGTTACCTGGGCAGTTCCAATGAAAAACTGTTTTTT. Its protein product is CASSYLGSSNEKLFF.

This sequence joins TRBV5-1 and TRBJ2-7; the D gene is possibly TRBD2 (7 bases). Between the trimmed V and J ends, which lost 5 bases and 2 bases, there was a span of 17 bases. Germline V CDR1 and CDR2: SGHRS, YFSETQ. This CDR3 has 15 amino acids. For the CDR3, the DNA is TGCGCCAGCAGGCCTGCGGGGGCCCTCCCCTACGAGCAGTACTTC. It yields the protein CASRPAGALPYEQYF.

The rearrangement joins TRBV6-5 to TRBJ1-1; possibly TRBD1 for D (6 bases). Germline CDR1 and CDR2: MNHEY and SVGAGI. Trimming took 9 bases from V and 2 from J, leaving 13 bases between them. The CDR3 has 13 amino acids. The CDR3 DNA follows: TGTGCCAGTGGGGACACCCTCAACACTGAAGCTTTCTTT. Translating it yields CASGDTLNTEAFF.

V usage is TRBV6-5 and J usage is TRBJ1-1; tentatively, D is TRBD1 (6 bases). Trimming left V 0 bases short and J 1 base short, with 9 bases between. Germline assignment: CDR1 MNHEY and CDR2 SVGAGI. The CDR3 has 15 amino acids. The CDR3 DNA is TGTGCCAGCAGTTACTCGAGCAGGGGGAACACTGAAGCTTTCTTT. Protein: CASSYSSRGNTEAFF.

This clone was counted between two and nine times. The V and J genes are TRBV6-2 or TRBV6-3 and TRBJ1-5; TRBD1 matches at 7 bases. The junction had 12 bases not matched to a gene; V was cut back by 5 bases and J by 5 bases. The CDR3 is 16 residues long. The germline V gene encodes CDR1 MNHEY and CDR2 SVGEGT. CDR3 sequence reads: CASSDDRASVDQPQHF. The CDR3 DNA sequence: TGTGCCAGCAGTGACGACAGGGCTTCGGTGGATCAGCCCCAGCATTTT.